These T cell receptor beta chains were read from a single sample in a study of OX40 agonist ivuxolimab in advanced cancers. Profiling relied on immunoSEQ multiplex PCR, and the TCRdb table lists in-frame clones only, not all of them. The table records around 62,000 clones, 84% of them present only once. Sample: CD4+ or CD8+ T cells sorted from blood, taken in a trial of the OX40 agonist ivuxolimab. These receptors were taken from an adult with an advanced solid tumor such as melanoma, head and neck, liver or kidney cancer. Each CDR3 is given with its conserved first and last residue. Each record gives: V gene, clone size, J gene, D gene, CDR3 DNA, CDR3 protein. D genes are given only for firm matches. The size field is filled for only some rows; it gives once, few, many or a size class.

V gene: TRBV7-6
clone size: few
J gene: TRBJ2-2
D gene: .
CDR3 DNA: TGTGCCAGCAGTCAACCGAGCACCGGGGAGCTGTTTTTT
CDR3 protein: CASSQPSTGELFF

V gene: TRBV2
clone size: .
J gene: TRBJ1-4
D gene: .
CDR3 DNA: TGTGCCAGCAGGGAGCTACCAGGGGTTAGTGAAAAACTGTTTTTT
CDR3 protein: CASRELPGVSEKLFF

V gene: TRBV5-6
clone size: .
J gene: TRBJ2-5
D gene: .
CDR3 DNA: TGTGCCAGCAGCTTGGTCCAGAGGGGGATAGAGCAGTACTTC
CDR3 protein: CASSLVQRGIEQYF

V gene: TRBV9
clone size: .
J gene: TRBJ2-7
D gene: .
CDR3 DNA: TGTGCCAGCAGCGTAGCTAAAGTGGGCGGGAACGAGCAGTACTTC
CDR3 protein: CASSVAKVGGNEQYF

V gene: TRBV29-1
clone size: .
J gene: TRBJ2-3
D gene: .
CDR3 DNA: TGCAGCGGGCGGGACTGGATCATAGATACGCAGTATTTT
CDR3 protein: CSGRDWIIDTQYF

V gene: TRBV5-1
clone size: .
J gene: TRBJ1-2
D gene: .
CDR3 DNA: TGCGCCAGTAGCCCCGGGGCTGGTGGCTACACCTTC
CDR3 protein: CASSPGAGGYTF

V gene: TRBV11-2
clone size: .
J gene: TRBJ1-6
D gene: .
CDR3 DNA: TGTGCCAGCAGCCACACTAGGCGCTCGGGATATAATTCACCCCTCCACTTT
CDR3 protein: CASSHTRRSGYNSPLHF

V gene: TRBV18
clone size: .
J gene: TRBJ2-2
D gene: .
CDR3 DNA: TGTGCCAGCTCACCGAGGGAGACCGGGGAGCTGTTTTTT
CDR3 protein: CASSPRETGELFF

V gene: TRBV7-2
clone size: .
J gene: TRBJ2-1
D gene: TRBD2
CDR3 DNA: TGTGCCAGCAGCCCAGGGCCAGGGACTAGCGGGGGTCGGTGGGAGTTCTTC
CDR3 protein: CASSPGPGTSGGRWEFF

V gene: TRBV19
clone size: .
J gene: TRBJ2-2
D gene: TRBD1
CDR3 DNA: TGTGCCAGTAGGCGGCCCACAGGGGGGACCATCCCGAACACCGGGGAGCTGTTTTTT
CDR3 protein: CASRRPTGGTIPNTGELFF

V gene: TRBV11-2
clone size: .
J gene: TRBJ2-5
D gene: TRBD2
CDR3 DNA: TGTGCCAGCAGCACACAGCGGGGGGGGTGGGAGACCCAGTACTTC
CDR3 protein: CASSTQRGGWETQYF

V gene: TRBV5-5
clone size: .
J gene: TRBJ2-6
D gene: TRBD1
CDR3 DNA: TGTGCCAGCAGCCCAACAGGGGATCACAGTACTGGGGCCAACGTCCTGACTTTC
CDR3 protein: CASSPTGDHSTGANVLTF

V gene: TRBV28
clone size: few
J gene: TRBJ1-1
D gene: .
CDR3 DNA: TGTGCCAGCCCACGAGTTGGGGGTAGTTCCACTGAAGCTTTCTTT
CDR3 protein: CASPRVGGSSTEAFF

V gene: TRBV7-9
clone size: .
J gene: TRBJ1-2
D gene: TRBD1
CDR3 DNA: TGTGCCAGCAGCCCTCGACAGGGATCGGACTATGGCTACACCTTC
CDR3 protein: CASSPRQGSDYGYTF

V gene: TRBV7-3
clone size: .
J gene: TRBJ1-3
D gene: .
CDR3 DNA: TGTGCCAGCAGCTTACTGTCTGGAAACACCATATATTTT
CDR3 protein: CASSLLSGNTIYF

V gene: TRBV7-9
clone size: .
J gene: TRBJ2-5
D gene: .
CDR3 DNA: TGTGCCAGCAGCTTAGGGCAGGGCTCGTACTTC
CDR3 protein: CASSLGQGSYF

V gene: TRBV6-1
clone size: .
J gene: TRBJ2-1
D gene: .
CDR3 DNA: TGTGCCAGCAGTTTCGGATATGAGCAGTTCTTC
CDR3 protein: CASSFGYEQFF

V gene: TRBV19
clone size: few
J gene: TRBJ1-2
D gene: .
CDR3 DNA: TGTGCCAGTAGCTCATCAGGGACTAACTATGGCTACACCTTC
CDR3 protein: CASSSSGTNYGYTF

V gene: TRBV6-6
clone size: .
J gene: TRBJ2-1
D gene: .
CDR3 DNA: TGTGCCAGCAGTTACTCGGGTCAGATCTACAATGAGCAGTTCTTC
CDR3 protein: CASSYSGQIYNEQFF

V gene: TRBV9
clone size: .
J gene: TRBJ1-2
D gene: .
CDR3 DNA: TGTGCCAGCAGCTCGAGGTCGGCGGATACAAGAACTAACTATGGCTACACCTTC
CDR3 protein: CASSSRSADTRTNYGYTF

V gene: TRBV4-2
clone size: once
J gene: TRBJ2-3
D gene: TRBD2
CDR3 DNA: TGTGCCAGCAGCCAAGAAACGGGGAGGGGCACAGATACGCAGTATTTT
CDR3 protein: CASSQETGRGTDTQYF

V gene: TRBV6-5
clone size: .
J gene: TRBJ1-2
D gene: .
CDR3 DNA: TGTGCCAGCAGTTCCCGGACTCGCGGATCTAGCGGCTACACCTTC
CDR3 protein: CASSSRTRGSSGYTF

V gene: TRBV19
clone size: .
J gene: TRBJ1-4
D gene: .
CDR3 DNA: TGTGCCAGTAGTATCGGACAGACCAATGAAAAACTGTTTTTT
CDR3 protein: CASSIGQTNEKLFF

V gene: TRBV19
clone size: .
J gene: TRBJ2-7
D gene: TRBD1
CDR3 DNA: TGTGCCAGTAGTGCAGGACGACAGGGGCCCATCTACGAGCAGTACTTC
CDR3 protein: CASSAGRQGPIYEQYF

V gene: TRBV6-5
clone size: .
J gene: TRBJ1-1
D gene: TRBD1
CDR3 DNA: TGTGCCAGTAGACCAGGGGGCGCGTTGAACACTGAAGCTTTCTTT
CDR3 protein: CASRPGGALNTEAFF

V gene: TRBV28
clone size: .
J gene: TRBJ2-3
D gene: .
CDR3 DNA: TGTGCCAGCAGTCCGGGTGGGGGGCGAAGCACAGATACGCAGTATTTT
CDR3 protein: CASSPGGGRSTDTQYF

V gene: TRBV6-5
clone size: .
J gene: TRBJ2-7
D gene: .
CDR3 DNA: TGTGCCAGCAGTTACGGACAGTCACATAGATACTACGAGCAGTACTTC
CDR3 protein: CASSYGQSHRYYEQYF

V gene: TRBV10-3
clone size: .
J gene: TRBJ2-3
D gene: .
CDR3 DNA: TGTGCCACCGGGGGTAGCACAGATACGCAGTATTTT
CDR3 protein: CATGGSTDTQYF

V gene: TRBV28
clone size: once
J gene: TRBJ1-1
D gene: .
CDR3 DNA: TGTGCCAGCAGTTTAGGACACCCGAACACTGAAGCTTTCTTT
CDR3 protein: CASSLGHPNTEAFF

V gene: TRBV2
clone size: .
J gene: TRBJ2-1
D gene: .
CDR3 DNA: TGTGCCAGCACTACGTACAATGAGCAGTTCTTC
CDR3 protein: CASTTYNEQFF

V gene: TRBV7-8
clone size: .
J gene: TRBJ1-2
D gene: .
CDR3 DNA: TGTGCCAGCAGCCCCGGGGTCAGGGGAGACGATGGCTACACCTTC
CDR3 protein: CASSPGVRGDDGYTF

V gene: TRBV5-6
clone size: .
J gene: TRBJ2-5
D gene: .
CDR3 DNA: TGTGCCAGCAGCTTCCTTGGACGGGGACAAGAGACCCAGTACTTC
CDR3 protein: CASSFLGRGQETQYF

V gene: TRBV6-4
clone size: .
J gene: TRBJ1-1
D gene: TRBD1
CDR3 DNA: TGTGCCAGCAGTATTCTTTCAGGGGGAGAAGCTTTCTTT
CDR3 protein: CASSILSGGEAFF

V gene: TRBV28
clone size: .
J gene: TRBJ2-7
D gene: TRBD1
CDR3 DNA: TGTGCCAGCAGTTCATTTAGCCCTCGGGGACAGGGGATTTACGAGCAGTACTTC
CDR3 protein: CASSSFSPRGQGIYEQYF

V gene: TRBV6-5
clone size: .
J gene: TRBJ2-1
D gene: TRBD2
CDR3 DNA: TGTGCCAGCAGCGAGCGGGGGGGCCGGAATGAGCAGTTCTTC
CDR3 protein: CASSERGGRNEQFF

V gene: TRBV5-1
clone size: .
J gene: TRBJ1-2
D gene: .
CDR3 DNA: TGCGCCAGCAGCTTGGATTGGAACTCTTTTGGCTACACCTTC
CDR3 protein: CASSLDWNSFGYTF

V gene: TRBV2
clone size: .
J gene: TRBJ2-7
D gene: .
CDR3 DNA: TGTGCCAGCAGTTTTATAGCCTACGAGCAGTACTTC
CDR3 protein: CASSFIAYEQYF

V gene: TRBV4-1
clone size: once
J gene: TRBJ1-5
D gene: .
CDR3 DNA: TGCGCCAGCAGCCCCTCGGGTATCGGTAATCAGCCCCAGCATTTT
CDR3 protein: CASSPSGIGNQPQHF

V gene: TRBV7-3
clone size: .
J gene: TRBJ2-7
D gene: .
CDR3 DNA: TGTGCCAGCAGCTTAGTTCCAGGGACCTACGAGCAGTACTTC
CDR3 protein: CASSLVPGTYEQYF

V gene: TRBV18
clone size: .
J gene: TRBJ1-6
D gene: TRBD1
CDR3 DNA: TGTGCCAGCTCACCAATGACAGGGGTTGGCTCCTATAATTCACCCCTCCACTTT
CDR3 protein: CASSPMTGVGSYNSPLHF

V gene: TRBV9
clone size: .
J gene: TRBJ1-4
D gene: .
CDR3 DNA: TGTGCCAGCAGCGCAGAGGACAGAAATGAAAAACTGTTTTTT
CDR3 protein: CASSAEDRNEKLFF

V gene: TRBV4-2
clone size: .
J gene: TRBJ1-1
D gene: .
CDR3 DNA: TGTGCCAGCAGCCAAGAATCACCTCCAAAAAACACTGAAGCTTTCTTT
CDR3 protein: CASSQESPPKNTEAFF

V gene: TRBV7-9
clone size: .
J gene: TRBJ2-5
D gene: TRBD2
CDR3 DNA: TGTGCCAGCAGCTTGGGCGGGGGAGGCCAAGAGACCCAGTACTTC
CDR3 protein: CASSLGGGGQETQYF

V gene: TRBV5-4
clone size: .
J gene: TRBJ1-1
D gene: .
CDR3 DNA: TGTGCCAGCAGCTTCAGAACAGGGTGGAACACTGAAGCTTTCTTT
CDR3 protein: CASSFRTGWNTEAFF

V gene: TRBV7-6
clone size: few
J gene: TRBJ1-1
D gene: .
CDR3 DNA: TGTGCCAGCAGCCCAGACCTTCGGACTGAAGCTTTCTTT
CDR3 protein: CASSPDLRTEAFF

V gene: TRBV6-1
clone size: .
J gene: TRBJ1-5
D gene: .
CDR3 DNA: TGTGCCAGCAGTGAAGACTCACAGCGACAGTATCAGCCCCAGCATTTT
CDR3 protein: CASSEDSQRQYQPQHF

V gene: TRBV7-2
clone size: few
J gene: TRBJ1-2
D gene: TRBD1
CDR3 DNA: TGTGCCAGCAGCTTCAACCCGGGACAGGGGGCTGTTACCTTC
CDR3 protein: CASSFNPGQGAVTF

V gene: TRBV5-5
clone size: .
J gene: TRBJ2-5
D gene: .
CDR3 DNA: TGTGCCAGCAGCTTGGCGCGGCAAGAGACCCAGTACTTC
CDR3 protein: CASSLARQETQYF

V gene: TRBV13
clone size: .
J gene: TRBJ2-1
D gene: .
CDR3 DNA: TGTGCCAGCAGCCCGCGGTGGAATGAGCAGTTCTTC
CDR3 protein: CASSPRWNEQFF

V gene: TRBV10-3
clone size: .
J gene: TRBJ1-2
D gene: .
CDR3 DNA: TGTGCCATCAGTGATACTCGTGGGGGCGCGATTGGCTACACCTTC
CDR3 protein: CAISDTRGGAIGYTF